The entry below describes one TCR beta chain. The conserved closing phenylalanine or tryptophan is absent in this CDR3, likely reflecting a read error. Making TCR beta cDNA involved 400 to 600 ng total RNA and a constant-region primer. Each TCR beta library was derived from three nested multiplex PCR rounds that employed slightly modified ARM-PCR. Each of the first two PCR rounds ran 9 to 11 cycles with TRBV1-TRBV30 forward and C-beta reverse primers. MiXCR was run by TCRdb on the multiplex PCR reads, yielding one entry per CDR3 protein. The repertoire consists of around 100,000 distinct CDR3 sequences, with roughly 69% occurring once and the leading ten covering just over 9.5%. CDR1 and CDR2 (germline): SGHAT, FQNNGV. This CDR3 region has 14 residues. Joint extraction of RNA and DNA used roughly 18-34 mg of bulk tissue that was unsorted. Each sampled tumor had five separate regions taken from it. This sample was taken from a study of tumor-infiltrating lymphocytes in primary liver carcinoma.

Sequencing used liver tumor tissue from sampling region 5. Subset given: tumor region T5, tumor centre. The chain combines TRBV11-2 with TRBJ2-7, with 7 bases identical to TRBD1. This sequence originates from a woman aged 55-70 years with primary liver carcinoma and hepatitis B virus infection. CDR3 DNA: TGTGTCAGCAGCCCCTCAGACAGGGTCTACGAGCAGTACTCC. The encoded protein is CVSSPSDRVYEQYS.